This T cell receptor beta chain was captured by sequencing in a study of shared clonotypes between healthy human individuals. CD45RO-negative cells were positively selected for CCR7, leaving out terminally differentiated effector memory CD45RA+ cells. Repertoires were generated with immunoSEQ multiplex PCR, while TCRdb's copy carries only in-frame clones and drops some. The sample has approximately 1.9 million clones, 80% to 95% seen once; the top ten hold 1.5% to 2%. CDR3 length equals 13 residues. Germline V gives CDR1 LNHDA, CDR2 SQIVND (reference sequence). Trimming removed 6 bases at V and 5 bases at J, with 10 bases between. The study, taken as a whole, reports: A reduction in generation probabilities was seen for non-shared clonotypes relative to those shared by all four donors.

In regard to this clone: Its target is not known.

The source material was naive CD8+ T cells from PBMCs. The chain employs TRBV19 and TRBJ2-2; D uncertain. This clonotype originated in a man aged 18-30 years in good health. Some clones in this sample may be carry-over from other donors' samples. The CDR3, as DNA: TGTGCCAGTAGGGCCCCCATTACCGGGGAGCTGTTTTTT. Protein: CASRAPITGELFF.